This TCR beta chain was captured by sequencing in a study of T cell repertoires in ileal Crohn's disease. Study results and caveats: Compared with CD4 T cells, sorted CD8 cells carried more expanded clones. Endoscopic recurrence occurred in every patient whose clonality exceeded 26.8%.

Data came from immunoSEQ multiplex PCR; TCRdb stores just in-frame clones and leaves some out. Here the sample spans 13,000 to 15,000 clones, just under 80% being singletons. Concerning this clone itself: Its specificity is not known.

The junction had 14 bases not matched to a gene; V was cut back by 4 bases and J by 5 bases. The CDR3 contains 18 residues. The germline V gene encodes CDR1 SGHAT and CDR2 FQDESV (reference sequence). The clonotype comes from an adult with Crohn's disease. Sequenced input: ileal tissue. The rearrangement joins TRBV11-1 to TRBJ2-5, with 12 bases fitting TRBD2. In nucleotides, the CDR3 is TGTGCCAGCAGCTCTCCTCTCCTAGCGGGAGGGCGCCGGGAGACCCAGTACTTC. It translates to CASSSPLLAGGRRETQYF.